The rows below give T cell receptor beta chains drawn from one sample of a study of shared clonotypes between healthy human individuals. Data came from immunoSEQ multiplex PCR; TCRdb stores just in-frame clones and leaves some out. Of millions of clones listed, about 95% are singletons. The specimen sequenced was naive CD8+ T cells sorted from blood. These TCRs come from a man in his late teens or twenties in good health. CDR3s include the opening cysteine and the closing phenylalanine or tryptophan. D genes are given only for firm matches. Expanded clones are given a class, and other clones once, few, many or no size at all.

j_call | v_call | clone_size | d_call | cdr3_nt | cdr3_aa
TRBJ1-2 | TRBV18 | . | TRBD1 | TGTGCCAGCTCACCACCTCCGGGACAGGAGCAGTATGGCTACACCTTC | CASSPPPGQEQYGYTF
TRBJ2-3 | TRBV19 | once | . | TGTGCCAGTAGTATGGGGACTAGCACAGATACGCAGTATTTT | CASSMGTSTDTQYF
TRBJ1-5 | TRBV27 | . | . | TGTGCCAGCAGTTTAGGTGGGGCCGGGGATCAGCCCCAGCATTTT | CASSLGGAGDQPQHF
TRBJ2-7 | TRBV6-6 | . | . | TGTGCCAGCGGGCAGGGAGGAAACGAGCAGTACTTC | CASGQGGNEQYF
TRBJ2-7 | TRBV7-9 | . | TRBD1 | TGTGCCAGCAGCTTAGGAGGTATGGGACAGGGGTTCGAGCAGTACTTC | CASSLGGMGQGFEQYF
TRBJ1-1 | TRBV7-2 | . | . | TGTGCCAGCAGCTTATTTGACACTGAAGCTTTCTTT | CASSLFDTEAFF
TRBJ1-2 | TRBV30 | . | . | TGTGCCTGGACCAATGATGGCTACACCTTC | CAWTNDGYTF
TRBJ2-6 | TRBV6-1 | . | . | TGTGCCAGCAGTGAATGGGTAGGGACAGGGGCCAACGTCCTGACTTTC | CASSEWVGTGANVLTF
TRBJ2-7 | TRBV7-2 | . | . | TGTGCCAGCAGCTTAGTTGGAAGCGAGCAGTACTTC | CASSLVGSEQYF
TRBJ2-7 | TRBV28 | once | TRBD1 | TGTGCCAGCAGTTTCAACCCCGGACAGGGAGGAGACTACGAGCAGTACTTC | CASSFNPGQGGDYEQYF
TRBJ1-1 | TRBV19 | . | TRBD1 | TGTGCCAGTAGTCCGACAGGGGGCACTGAAGCTTTCTTT | CASSPTGGTEAFF
TRBJ2-7 | TRBV28 | . | TRBD2 | TGTGCCAGCAGCGGTGGGACTAGCGGACTCTACGAGCAGTACTTC | CASSGGTSGLYEQYF
TRBJ2-3 | TRBV11-2 | . | . | TGTGCCAGCAGCTTAGCTCGTACGCAGTATTTT | CASSLARTQYF
TRBJ2-5 | TRBV18 | . | . | TGTGCCAGCTCACCAGTAGAGGGGGTACAAGAGACCCAGTACTTC | CASSPVEGVQETQYF
TRBJ2-5 | TRBV12-5 | . | TRBD2 | TGTGCTAGTGCCTCTAAAGCGGGGTGGCAAGAGACCCAGTACTTC | CASASKAGWQETQYF
TRBJ2-7 | TRBV5-6 | . | . | TGTGCCAGCAGCTTCAATGTAGGGAACGAGCAGTACTTC | CASSFNVGNEQYF
TRBJ2-5 | TRBV12-5 | . | . | TGTGCTAGTGGTTTGACCATCGGGAAGCGAGAGACCCAGTACTTC | CASGLTIGKRETQYF
TRBJ2-1 | TRBV5-1 | . | . | TGCGCCAGCAGCGCGAGCTCCTACAATGAGCAGTTCTTC | CASSASSYNEQFF
TRBJ2-6 | TRBV4-1 | . | . | TGCGCCAGCAGCCAAGCGGGGACTGGGGCCAACGTCCTGACTTTC | CASSQAGTGANVLTF
TRBJ1-1 | TRBV6-5 | . | . | TGTGCCACCTGGGACACTGAAGCTTTCTTT | CATWDTEAFF
TRBJ1-1 | TRBV5-6 | once | . | TGTGCCAGCAGCTTGGAGGCGGTGAACACTGAAGCTTTCTTT | CASSLEAVNTEAFF
TRBJ2-7 | TRBV6-5 | . | . | TGTGCCAGCAGTTACTCGAAACAGGGAAGGTACGAGCAGTACTTC | CASSYSKQGRYEQYF
TRBJ1-1 | TRBV4-3 | . | . | TGCGCCAGCAGCCAAGGGGGAGAATTGAACACTGAAGCTTTCTTT | CASSQGGELNTEAFF
TRBJ1-4 | TRBV19 | . | . | TGTGCCAGTAGTATAGAGCGACTACCTAATGAAAAACTGTTTTTT | CASSIERLPNEKLFF
TRBJ2-3 | TRBV6-5 | . | TRBD1 | TGTGCCAGCAGTTCGGACAGGAGCACAGATACGCAGTATTTT | CASSSDRSTDTQYF
TRBJ2-3 | TRBV4-1 | . | . | TGCGCCAGCAGCCCAGGCACAGATACGCAGTATTTT | CASSPGTDTQYF
TRBJ2-2 | TRBV7-6 | . | TRBD1 | TGTGCCAGCAGCTTAGTCACAGGGGTTGGGACCGGGGAGCTGTTTTTT | CASSLVTGVGTGELFF
TRBJ1-2 | TRBV2 | . | TRBD1 | TGTGCCAGCAGCGACGCCACAGGGGGCGGCATTCTCTATGGCTACACCTTC | CASSDATGGGILYGYTF
TRBJ1-1 | TRBV4-1 | once | . | TGCGCCAGCAGCTATGACAGGATAAGTGCGAACACTGAAGCTTTCTTT | CASSYDRISANTEAFF
TRBJ2-3 | TRBV6-5 | . | . | TGTGCCAGCAGTTACTCTGAGGGCACACCCGGGGATACGCAGTATTTT | CASSYSEGTPGDTQYF
TRBJ2-2 | TRBV11-3 | . | . | TGTGCCAGCAGCGCAGACAGGTCTTTAGCCGGGGAGCTGTTTTTT | CASSADRSLAGELFF
TRBJ2-7 | TRBV27 | once | TRBD1 | TGTGCCAGCAGTTTAGCGGCCAGGGGGTCCTACGAGCAGTACTTC | CASSLAARGSYEQYF
TRBJ2-2 | TRBV5-6 | . | . | TGTGCCAGCAGCTTGTCTCAGCTGAACACCGGGGAGCTGTTTTTT | CASSLSQLNTGELFF
TRBJ2-7 | TRBV7-6 | once | TRBD1 | TGTGCCAGCAGCCAGGGTGTCCCCGGGACAGGGGCGGGAGAGCAGTACTTC | CASSQGVPGTGAGEQYF
TRBJ2-7 | TRBV30 | few | TRBD1 | TGTGCCTGGAGTGTTGGACAGGGCAGGTCCTACGAGCAGTACTTC | CAWSVGQGRSYEQYF
TRBJ2-7 | TRBV29-1 | . | . | TGCAGCGTTGCCTCGACCGGCGAGCAGTACTTC | CSVASTGEQYF
TRBJ2-1 | TRBV6-4 | . | TRBD2 | TGTGCCAGCAGTGAACTAGCGGGAGGGTACAATGAGCAGTTCTTC | CASSELAGGYNEQFF
TRBJ2-7 | TRBV5-6 | . | . | TGTGCCAGCACGGGACACACCCGCTACGAGCAGTACTTC | CASTGHTRYEQYF
TRBJ2-1 | TRBV7-7 | . | . | TGTGCTAGCAGCCTAGGGGATTCCTCCTACAATGAGCAGTTCTTC | CASSLGDSSYNEQFF
TRBJ2-1 | TRBV7-2 | . | . | TGTGCCAGCAGCTTCTGGGAATTCTCCTACAATGAGCAGTTCTTC | CASSFWEFSYNEQFF
TRBJ2-1 | TRBV15 | . | . | TGTGCCACCAGCACGCGGAGCTCCTACAATGAGCAGTTCTTC | CATSTRSSYNEQFF
TRBJ2-1 | TRBV4-3 | . | . | TGCGCCAGCAGCCAAGTAGGGGCCAACAATGAGCAGTTCTTC | CASSQVGANNEQFF
TRBJ2-1 | TRBV6-5 | . | . | TGTGCCAGCAGGAGTAGCAATGAGCAGTTCTTC | CASRSSNEQFF
TRBJ2-2 | TRBV27 | . | TRBD1 | TGTGCCAGCAGTTTAGGACAGGGGAGCACCGGGGAGCTGTTTTTT | CASSLGQGSTGELFF
TRBJ2-2 | TRBV9 | . | . | TGTGCCAGCAGCGTCGGTACCCCGTCCGGGGAGCTGTTTTTT | CASSVGTPSGELFF
TRBJ2-3 | TRBV7-9 | . | . | TGTGCCAGCAGCACGGATCTCACAGATACGCAGTATTTT | CASSTDLTDTQYF
TRBJ1-1 | TRBV7-8 | . | . | TGTGCCAGCAGCTTAGCCTCTCCGAGAGAAGCTTTCTTT | CASSLASPREAFF
TRBJ2-1 | TRBV5-4 | . | . | TGTGCCAGCAGCCCGGATCTGGGTTGGAATGAGCAGTTCTTC | CASSPDLGWNEQFF
TRBJ2-6 | TRBV27 | . | . | TGTGCCAGCAGTTTGCTGCTCCCTGGGGCCAACGTCCTGACTTTC | CASSLLLPGANVLTF
TRBJ1-1 | TRBV5-1 | . | . | TGCGCCAGCAGCTTGTATCAGGGGAACACTGAAGCTTTCTTT | CASSLYQGNTEAFF
TRBJ1-1 | TRBV4-1 | . | TRBD1 | TGCGCCAGCAGCCAAGATCCCAGGGGGGATACTGAAGCTTTCTTT | CASSQDPRGDTEAFF
TRBJ2-3 | TRBV6-5 | . | TRBD2 | TGTGCCAGCAGCCTAGCGGGTCGGGATACGCAGTATTTT | CASSLAGRDTQYF
TRBJ2-7 | TRBV9 | . | . | TGTGCCAGCAGCGCTGCCGTCCTCTCCTACGAGCAGTACTTC | CASSAAVLSYEQYF
TRBJ2-2 | TRBV2 | . | TRBD1 | TGTGCCAGCAGACCGGACAGGGGGCGATCCACCGGGGAGCTGTTTTTT | CASRPDRGRSTGELFF
TRBJ2-7 | TRBV25-1 | once | TRBD1 | TGTGCCAGCAGTGCGGGACAGGGTTACGAGCAGTACTTC | CASSAGQGYEQYF
TRBJ2-2 | TRBV10-1 | . | TRBD2 | TGCGCCAGCAGTGACATAGCGGGATGGGATAACACCGGGGAGCTGTTTTTT | CASSDIAGWDNTGELFF
TRBJ2-1 | TRBV4-3 | . | . | TGCGCCAGCAGCCGACTAACCGGGACACGAGACAATGAGCAGTTCTTC | CASSRLTGTRDNEQFF
TRBJ2-6 | TRBV27 | . | . | TGTGCCAGCAGTCCGTTCCTCTCTGGGGCCAACGTCCTGACTTTC | CASSPFLSGANVLTF